These 20 T cell receptor beta chains came from one sample sequenced in a study of blood T cell repertoires in COVID-19. Profiled with immunoSEQ multiplex PCR; TCRdb holds only in-frame clones, not every one. This sample carries around 250,000 clones, roughly 88% of them seen once, and the ten largest clones take around 0.7%. Material for sequencing was peripheral blood. These receptors all come from a human donor in a cohort sampled during active COVID-19.

The chain carries TRBV7-9 and TRBJ1-1; D remains unclear. Trimming removed 5 bases at V and 6 bases at J, with 22 bases between. Per the germline V gene, CDR1 is SEHNR and CDR2 is FQNEAQ (reference sequence). This CDR3 region has 16 residues. The CDR3 region has the DNA TGTGCCAGCAGCCCCTCCAAGGGAGGGATGCTGGCTGAAGCTTTCTTT. Residues: CASSPSKGGMLAEAFF.

The chain joins TRBV4-1 to TRBJ1-1; D is ambiguous. V lost 6 bases, J lost 1 base, and 9 bases lay in between. The CDR3 has 13 residues. Germline values: CDR1 MGHRA, CDR2 YSYEKL. The DNA for the CDR3 is TGCGCCAGCAGTCTGACTGGGAACACTGAAGCTTTCTTT. It is translated as CASSLTGNTEAFF.

This clone was detected only once. The V gene is TRBV5-1, the J gene TRBJ1-1; the match to TRBD1 covers 8 bases. Germline lookup yields CDR1 SGHRS and CDR2 YFSETQ. CDR3 length: 14 amino acids. The junction had 5 bases not matched to a gene; V was cut back by 3 bases and J by 4 bases. The DNA for the CDR3 is TGCGCCAGCAGCTGGACAGGGCTGGGCACTGAAGCTTTCTTT. Protein: CASSWTGLGTEAFF.

The chain uses TRBV10-3 and TRBJ1-2; TRBD1 matches 7 bases. Germline V CDR1 and CDR2: ENHRY, SYGVKD. The CDR3 spans 13 residues. Trimming cost V 8 bases and J 3 bases; bases outside gene matches: 6. CDR3 in amino acids: CAIGSGTDYGYTF. For the CDR3, the DNA is TGTGCCATCGGCTCCGGGACAGACTATGGCTACACCTTC.

V and J are TRBV6-2 or TRBV6-3 and TRBJ2-7, with TRBD2 identical over 10 bases. The CDR3 has 16 amino acids. Trimming took 2 bases from V and 7 from J; bases not matched to a gene: 11. Per germline, CDR1 MNHEY and CDR2 SVGEGT. The CDR3 loop reads CASSYTGLAGAREQYF. In DNA, the CDR3 is TGTGCCAGCAGTTACACCGGGCTAGCGGGAGCTCGGGAGCAGTACTTC.

The chain links TRBV29-1 to TRBJ2-2; weak D call: TRBD2 (6 bases). The CDR3 has 12 amino acids. The V gene's germline CDR1 is SQVTM and CDR2 ANQGSEA. The germline V and J ends were trimmed by 5 bases and 4 bases, with 8 bases remaining between them. As DNA, the CDR3 is TGCAGCGTTAGGCGGGGCACCGGGGAGCTGTTTTTT. This sequence encodes CSVRRGTGELFF.

There are a few counts of this clone. The chain couples TRBV7-6 to TRBJ2-1; TRBD2 matches at 9 bases. The CDR3 length is 15 residues. The junction had 5 bases not matched to a gene; V was cut back by 3 bases and J by 5 bases. CDR1 is SGHVS, CDR2 FNYEAQ, per germline. The CDR3 nucleotides read TGTGCCAGCAGCTTGGGACTAGCAGGTAACAATGAGCAGTTCTTC. This gives the protein CASSLGLAGNNEQFF.

The chain joins TRBV11-2 to TRBJ2-5, with 8 positions matching TRBD1. V gave up 2 bases and J gave up 4 bases; unmatched junction bases: 9. The CDR3 loop spans 16 amino acids. Germline lookup yields CDR1 SGHAT and CDR2 FQNNGV. The CDR3 reads CASSLRWSGQVETQYF. The CDR3 nucleotides are TGTGCCAGCAGCTTACGGTGGTCGGGACAGGTAGAGACCCAGTACTTC.

J is TRBJ1-2 and V is TRBV5-4; the match to TRBD1 covers 8 bases. Germline lookup yields CDR1 SGHNT and CDR2 YYREEE (reference sequence). The CDR3 consists of 16 residues. V lost 0 bases and J lost 0; bases outside the gene matches: 4. In nucleotides, the CDR3 is TGTGCCAGCAGCTTGGGGCAGGGGGCGTCTAACTATGGCTACACCTTC. This sequence encodes CASSLGQGASNYGYTF.

The genes are TRBV19 and TRBJ1-2, with 7 bases that match TRBD1. CDR3 length equals 15 residues. The trim removed 6 bases at V and 3 bases at J, leaving 10 bases unmatched. Germline V gives CDR1 LNHDA, CDR2 SQIVND (reference sequence). CDR3 nucleotides: TGTGCCAGTAGGGGAGGAACCGGGACAGACTATGGCTACACCTTC. Protein sequence: CASRGGTGTDYGYTF. Together with reference TRBV19 and TRBJ1-2, the CDR3 gives the full variable domain: DGGITQSPKYLFRKEGQNVTLSCEQNLNHDAMYWYRQDPGQGLRLIYYSQIVNDFQKGDIAEGYSVSREKKESFPLTVTSAQKNPTAFYLCASRGGTGTDYGYTFGSGTRLTVV.

This clone has just a few counts. The chain couples TRBV6-2 or TRBV6-3 to TRBJ2-7, with TRBD2 as a possible D gene (6 bases). The V and J ends lost 0 bases and 6 bases respectively, with 12 bases between them. CDR3 length: 14 amino acids. Per germline, CDR1 MNHEY and CDR2 SVGEGT. This CDR3 reads CASSYSWQGGEQYF. For the CDR3, the DNA is TGTGCCAGCAGTTACTCATGGCAGGGAGGCGAGCAGTACTTC.

The chain combines TRBV9 with TRBJ2-5, with TRBD2 matching over 9 bases. CDR1 and CDR2 (germline): SGDLS, YYNGEE. CDR3 length: 15 amino acids. V lost 4 bases to trimming and J lost 5 bases; unmatched junction nucleotides: 9. CDR3 coding DNA: TGTGCCAGCAGCCCAATAGCGGGGGAATGGGAGACCCAGTACTTC. Protein sequence: CASSPIAGEWETQYF.

The chain carries TRBV4-3 and TRBJ2-1, with 8 bases that match TRBD2. Trimming cost V 3 bases and J 10 bases; bases outside gene matches: 20. Germline lookup yields CDR1 LGHNA and CDR2 YSLEER. The length of the CDR3 is 18 residues. The CDR3 coding sequence is TGCGCCAGCAGCCACCGCCCCGACTCCGCGGGGGGAGGGGGGGAGCAGTTCTTC. Protein sequence: CASSHRPDSAGGGGEQFF.

This rearrangement joins TRBV29-1 to TRBJ2-1, with D perhaps matching TRBD1 (6 bases). V dropped 4 bases and J dropped 3 bases, with 16 bases sitting between them. The CDR3 extends over 15 amino acids. CDR1 and CDR2 (germline): SQVTM, ANQGSEA. The CDR3 is CSVVIRDTYYNEQFF. For the CDR3, the DNA is TGCAGCGTTGTAATCCGGGACACGTACTACAATGAGCAGTTCTTC.

J is TRBJ2-7 and V is TRBV19; TRBD1 is a possible D gene (6 bases). The ends were cut back, 1 base at V and 3 bases at J, with 10 bases in the middle. CDR3 length equals 14 residues. Per germline, CDR1 LNHDA and CDR2 SQIVND (reference sequence). The CDR3 protein is CASSIASGVYEQYF. The CDR3 region has the DNA TGTGCCAGTAGTATAGCTTCAGGGGTCTACGAGCAGTACTTC.

Written as DNA, the CDR3 is TGCGCCAGCAGCTTCGGCGGGGGTAGCACAGATACGCAGTATTTT. Protein sequence: CASSFGGGSTDTQYF. J is TRBJ2-3 and V is TRBV5-1; 7 bases agree with TRBD2. V shed 2 bases and J 0 bases; nucleotides not matched to a gene: 3. The CDR3 spans 15 residues. Germline-derived CDR1 and CDR2 are SGHRS and YFSETQ.

V and J are TRBV5-8 and TRBJ2-7; 7 bases fit TRBD1. The CDR3 runs 14 residues. Unmatched junction bases numbered 9, after V lost 6 bases and J lost 3 bases. Germline V gives CDR1 SGHTS, CDR2 YDEGEE. CDR3 nucleotide sequence: TGTGCCAGCAATCGGGACAGCCGAGTCTACGAGCAGTACTTC. The encoded protein is CASNRDSRVYEQYF.

The chain carries TRBV4-1 and TRBJ2-2; TRBD1 might be the D (5 bases). The ends were cut back, 6 bases at V and 4 bases at J, with 9 bases in the middle. Germline CDR1 is MGHRA and CDR2 is YSYEKL. The CDR3 sequence is 13 residues long. Here the CDR3 reads CASRFTGTGELFF. In DNA, the CDR3 is TGCGCCAGCAGATTCACAGGCACCGGGGAGCTGTTTTTT.

The table lists this clone with a count of one. V usage is TRBV27 and J usage is TRBJ2-7; no reliable D call. Per the germline V gene, CDR1 is MNHEY and CDR2 is SMNVEV (reference sequence). Between the trimmed V and J ends, which lost 2 bases and 4 bases, there was a span of 12 bases. The CDR3 is 14 residues long. The CDR3 DNA reads TGTGCCAGCAGTTTAAAACAGAATTGGTACGAGCAGTACTTC. It yields the protein CASSLKQNWYEQYF.

V gene TRBV19 combines with J gene TRBJ2-7; 9 bases map to TRBD2. V gave up 2 bases and J gave up 3 bases; unmatched junction bases: 5. Germline V gene data show CDR1 as LNHDA and CDR2 as SQIVND (reference sequence). The CDR3 extends over 15 amino acids. The CDR3 DNA reads TGTGCCAGTAGTATATCGATAGCGGGAGACTACGAGCAGTACTTC. It codes for CASSISIAGDYEQYF. The full variable domain, completed using reference TRBV19 and TRBJ2-7, is DGGITQSPKYLFRKEGQNVTLSCEQNLNHDAMYWYRQDPGQGLRLIYYSQIVNDFQKGDIAEGYSVSREKKESFPLTVTSAQKNPTAFYLCASSISIAGDYEQYFGPGTRLTVT.